This T cell receptor beta chain was sequenced for a study of esophageal squamous cell carcinoma under preoperative chemotherapy. Overall study results and limits: After chemotherapy, TCR diversity rose significantly in peripheral T cells but not in tumor-infiltrating lymphocytes. After treatment, tumor-infiltrating lymphocytes apparently came partly from blood T cells. Abundant clones tended to shrink rather than expand after paclitaxel-nedaplatin.

TCRdb analysed the PCR reads with MiXCR anew, one entry per CDR3 protein. Among about 15,000 distinct CDR3 sequences, approximately 48% were seen once, and the ten largest hold over 25%. Time point: before preoperative PTX-NDP chemotherapy. Paclitaxel-nedaplatin chemotherapy was given to patients ahead of their surgery. This clonotype occurred a few times. Its target is not known. The V end lost 1 base, the J end lost 2 bases, and 12 bases lay between the germline ends. This CDR3 region has 15 residues. Germline V gives CDR1 SGHVS, CDR2 FNYEAQ. Sampling was conducted from a patient given preoperative chemotherapy. This rearrangement joins TRBV7-6 to TRBJ2-7; D is perhaps TRBD1 (6 bases). The sequence was obtained from a human donor with esophageal squamous cell carcinoma. The donor label of this sample is uncertain. This CDR3 is CASSLGAGTTYEQYF. CDR3 sequence (DNA): TGTGCCAGCAGCTTAGGGGCCGGGACAACCTACGAGCAGTACTTC. Full variable domain (missing parts from reference TRBV7-6 and TRBJ2-7): GAGVSQSPRYKVTKRGQDVALRCDPISGHVSLYWYRQALGQGPEFLTYFNYEAQQDKSGLPNDRFSAERPEGSISTLTIQRTEQRDSAMYRCASSLGAGTTYEQYFGPGTRLTVT.